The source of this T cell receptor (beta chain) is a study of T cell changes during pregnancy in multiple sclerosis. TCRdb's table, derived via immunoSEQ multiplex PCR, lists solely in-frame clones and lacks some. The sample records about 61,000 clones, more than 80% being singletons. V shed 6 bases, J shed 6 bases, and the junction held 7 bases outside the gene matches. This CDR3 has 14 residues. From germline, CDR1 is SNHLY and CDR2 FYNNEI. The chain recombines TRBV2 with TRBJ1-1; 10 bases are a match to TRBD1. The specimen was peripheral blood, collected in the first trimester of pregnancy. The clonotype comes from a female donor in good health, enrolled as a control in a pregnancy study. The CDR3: CASRRDRGDPEAFF. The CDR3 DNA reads TGTGCCAGCAGGAGGGACAGGGGAGATCCTGAAGCTTTCTTT.